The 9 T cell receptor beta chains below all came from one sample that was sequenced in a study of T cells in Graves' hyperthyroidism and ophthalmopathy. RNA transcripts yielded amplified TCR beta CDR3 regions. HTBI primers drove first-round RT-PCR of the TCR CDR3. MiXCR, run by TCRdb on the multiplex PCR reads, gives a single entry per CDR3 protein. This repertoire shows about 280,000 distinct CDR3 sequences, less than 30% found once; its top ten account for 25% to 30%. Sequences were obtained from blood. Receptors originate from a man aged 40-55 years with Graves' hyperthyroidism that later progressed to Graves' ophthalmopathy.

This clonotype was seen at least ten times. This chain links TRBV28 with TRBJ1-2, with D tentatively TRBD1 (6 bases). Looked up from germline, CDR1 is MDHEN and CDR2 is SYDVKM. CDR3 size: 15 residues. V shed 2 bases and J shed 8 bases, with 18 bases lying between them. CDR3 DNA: TGTGCCAGCAGTTTAGGGGCGAGCAGGGGAGGAGGCTACACCTTC. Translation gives CASSLGASRGGGYTF.

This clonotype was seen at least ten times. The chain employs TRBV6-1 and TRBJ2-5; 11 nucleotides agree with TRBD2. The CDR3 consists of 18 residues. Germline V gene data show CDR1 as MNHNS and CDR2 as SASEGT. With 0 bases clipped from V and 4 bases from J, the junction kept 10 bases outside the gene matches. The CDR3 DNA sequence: TGTGCCAGCAGTGAAGCGCTAACTAGCGGGAGTTTGGGAGAGACCCAGTACTTC. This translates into CASSEALTSGSLGETQYF.

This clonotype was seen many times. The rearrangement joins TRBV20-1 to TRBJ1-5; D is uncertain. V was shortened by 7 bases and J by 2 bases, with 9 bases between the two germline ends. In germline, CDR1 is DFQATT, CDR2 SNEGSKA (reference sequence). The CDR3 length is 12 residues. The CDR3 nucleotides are TGCAGTGGCCAACGGGGCAATCAGCCCCAGCATTTT. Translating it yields CSGQRGNQPQHF.

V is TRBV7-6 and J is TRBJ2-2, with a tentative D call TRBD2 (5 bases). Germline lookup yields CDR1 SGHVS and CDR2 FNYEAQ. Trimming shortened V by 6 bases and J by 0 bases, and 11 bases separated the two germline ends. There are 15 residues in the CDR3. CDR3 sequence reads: CASSTSGANTGELFF. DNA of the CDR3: TGTGCCAGCAGTACGTCCGGGGCGAACACCGGGGAGCTGTTTTTT. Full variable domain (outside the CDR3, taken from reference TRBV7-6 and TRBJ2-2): GAGVSQSPRYKVTKRGQDVALRCDPISGHVSLYWYRQALGQGPEFLTYFNYEAQQDKSGLPNDRFSAERPEGSISTLTIQRTEQRDSAMYRCASSTSGANTGELFFGEGSRLTVL.

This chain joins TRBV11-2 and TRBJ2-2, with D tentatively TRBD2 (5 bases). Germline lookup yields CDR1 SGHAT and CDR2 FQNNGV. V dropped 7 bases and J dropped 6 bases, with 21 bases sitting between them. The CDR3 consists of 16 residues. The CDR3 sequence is CASIPAREIGSGELFF. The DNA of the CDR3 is TGTGCCAGCATCCCAGCCCGGGAAATTGGCTCCGGGGAGCTGTTTTTT. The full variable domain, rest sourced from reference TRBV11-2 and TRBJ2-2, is EAGVAQSPRYKIIEKRQSVAFWCNPISGHATLYWYQQILGQGPKLLIQFQNNGVVDDSQLPKDRFSAERLKGVDSTLKIQPAKLEDSAVYLCASIPAREIGSGELFFGEGSRLTVL.

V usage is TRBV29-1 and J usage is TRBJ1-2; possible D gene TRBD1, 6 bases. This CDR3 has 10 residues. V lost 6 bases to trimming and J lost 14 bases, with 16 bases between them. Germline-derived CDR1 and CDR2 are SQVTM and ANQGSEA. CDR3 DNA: TGCAGCGTCCTAGACAGGCCTTCAACCTTC. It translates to CSVLDRPSTF.

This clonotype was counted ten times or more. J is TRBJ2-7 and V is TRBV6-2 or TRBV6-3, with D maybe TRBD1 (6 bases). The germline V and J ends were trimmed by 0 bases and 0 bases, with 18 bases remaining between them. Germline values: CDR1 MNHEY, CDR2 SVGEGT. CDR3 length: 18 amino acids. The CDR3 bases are TGTGCCAGCAGTTACTCTTATAGGTTGACAGGCAACTCCTACGAGCAGTACTTC. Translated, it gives CASSYSYRLTGNSYEQYF.

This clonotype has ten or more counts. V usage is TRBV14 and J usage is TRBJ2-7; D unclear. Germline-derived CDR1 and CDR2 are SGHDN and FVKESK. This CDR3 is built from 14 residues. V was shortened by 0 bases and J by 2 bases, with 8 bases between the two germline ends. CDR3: CASSQDGLAYEQYF. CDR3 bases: TGTGCCAGCAGCCAAGATGGTCTGGCCTACGAGCAGTACTTC.

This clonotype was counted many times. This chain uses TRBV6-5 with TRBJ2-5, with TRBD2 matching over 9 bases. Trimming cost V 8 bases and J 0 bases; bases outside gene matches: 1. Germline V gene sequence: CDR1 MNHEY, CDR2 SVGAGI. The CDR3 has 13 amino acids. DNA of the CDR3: TGTGCCAGCCGGACTAGCGACCAAGAGACCCAGTACTTC. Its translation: CASRTSDQETQYF.